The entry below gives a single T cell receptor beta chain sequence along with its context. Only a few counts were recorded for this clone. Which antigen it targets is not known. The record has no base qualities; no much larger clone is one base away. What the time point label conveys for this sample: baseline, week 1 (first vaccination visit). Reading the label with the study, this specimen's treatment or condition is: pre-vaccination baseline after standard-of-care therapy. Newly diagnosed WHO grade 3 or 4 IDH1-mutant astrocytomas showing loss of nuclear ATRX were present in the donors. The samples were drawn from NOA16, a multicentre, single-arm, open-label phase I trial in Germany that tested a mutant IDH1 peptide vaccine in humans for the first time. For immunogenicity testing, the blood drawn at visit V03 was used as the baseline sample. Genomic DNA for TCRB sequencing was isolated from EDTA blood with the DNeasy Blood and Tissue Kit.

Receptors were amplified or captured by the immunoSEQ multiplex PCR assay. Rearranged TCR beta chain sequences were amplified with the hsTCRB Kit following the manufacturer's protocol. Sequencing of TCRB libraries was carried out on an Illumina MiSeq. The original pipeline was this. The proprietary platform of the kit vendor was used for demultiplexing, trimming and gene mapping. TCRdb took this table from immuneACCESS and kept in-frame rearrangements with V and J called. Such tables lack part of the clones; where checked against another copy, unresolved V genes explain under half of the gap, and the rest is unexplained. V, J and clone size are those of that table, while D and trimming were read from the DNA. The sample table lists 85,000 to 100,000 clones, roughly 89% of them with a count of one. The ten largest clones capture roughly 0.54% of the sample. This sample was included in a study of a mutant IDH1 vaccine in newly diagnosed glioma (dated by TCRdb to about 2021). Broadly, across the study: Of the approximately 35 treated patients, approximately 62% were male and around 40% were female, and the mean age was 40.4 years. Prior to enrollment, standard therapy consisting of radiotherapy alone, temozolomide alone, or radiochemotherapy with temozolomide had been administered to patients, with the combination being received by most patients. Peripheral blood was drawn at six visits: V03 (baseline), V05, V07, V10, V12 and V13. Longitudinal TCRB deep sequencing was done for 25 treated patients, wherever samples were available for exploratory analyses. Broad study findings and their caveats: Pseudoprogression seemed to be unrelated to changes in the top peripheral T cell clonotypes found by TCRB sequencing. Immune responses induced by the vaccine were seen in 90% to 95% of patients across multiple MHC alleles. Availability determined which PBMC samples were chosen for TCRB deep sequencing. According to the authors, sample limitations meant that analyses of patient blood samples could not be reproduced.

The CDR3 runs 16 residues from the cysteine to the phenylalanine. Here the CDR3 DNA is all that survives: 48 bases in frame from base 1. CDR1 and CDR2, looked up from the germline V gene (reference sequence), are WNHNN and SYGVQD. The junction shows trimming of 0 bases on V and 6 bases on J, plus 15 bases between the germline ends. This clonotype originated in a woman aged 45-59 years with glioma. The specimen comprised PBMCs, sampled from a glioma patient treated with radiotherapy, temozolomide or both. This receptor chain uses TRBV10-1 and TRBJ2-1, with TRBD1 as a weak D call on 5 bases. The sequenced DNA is TGCGCCAGCAGTGAGTCGCAGGGAAGGACCCGCAATGAGCAGTTCTTC. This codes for CASSESQGRTRNEQFF.